The following is a T cell receptor beta chain sequence with its context. Antigen specificity is unknown. The data derive from a study of cytomegalovirus exposure and HLA in healthy donors. 60 Vbeta and 13 Jbeta primers were used in PCR. Profiled with immunoSEQ multiplex PCR; TCRdb holds only in-frame clones, not every one. The sample data list 200,000 to 250,000 clones. This cohort consisted of healthy bone marrow donors. The CDR3 sequence is 14 residues long. V was shortened by 6 bases and J by 3 bases, with 9 bases between the two germline ends. Looked up from germline, CDR1 is ENHRY and CDR2 is SYGVKD. General study points: Evidence from a later analysis indicated that most CMV-associated TCR beta chains looked HLA-restricted. In a later analysis, TCR beta V- and J-gene trimming showed a link to a missense DCLRE1C variant.

This TCR was sampled from a girl under 10 years old in good health and CMV-seropositive. The chain combines TRBV10-3 with TRBJ2-6; TRBD2 is a possible D gene (6 bases). Material: PBMCs. CDR3 sequence: CAIRGGDGANVLTF. The CDR3 DNA sequence: TGTGCCATCAGAGGAGGGGATGGGGCCAACGTCCTGACTTTC.